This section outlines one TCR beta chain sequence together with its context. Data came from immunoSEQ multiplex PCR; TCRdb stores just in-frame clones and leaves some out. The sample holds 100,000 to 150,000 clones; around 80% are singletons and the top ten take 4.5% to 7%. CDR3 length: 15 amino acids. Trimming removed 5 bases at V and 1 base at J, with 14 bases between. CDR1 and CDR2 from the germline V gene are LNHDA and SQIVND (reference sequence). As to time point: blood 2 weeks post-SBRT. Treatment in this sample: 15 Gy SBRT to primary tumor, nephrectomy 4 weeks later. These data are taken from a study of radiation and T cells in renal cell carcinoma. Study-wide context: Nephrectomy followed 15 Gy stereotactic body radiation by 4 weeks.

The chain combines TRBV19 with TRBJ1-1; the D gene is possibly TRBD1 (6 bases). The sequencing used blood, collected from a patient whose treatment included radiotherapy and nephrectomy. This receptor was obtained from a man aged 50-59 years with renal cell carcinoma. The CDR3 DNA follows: TGTGCCAGTAGTCCCCAACAGGGTGCGAACACTGAAGCTTTCTTT. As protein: CASSPQQGANTEAFF.